This is a list of T cell receptor beta chains from one sample in a study of blood T cell repertoires in COVID-19. Produced via immunoSEQ multiplex PCR; TCRdb's table is partial and in-frame only. This sample has about 150,000 clones, with under 95% found just once. The material sequenced was peripheral blood. The receptors were sampled from a man aged 45-65 years with acute or convalescent COVID-19. CDR3s include the opening cysteine and the closing phenylalanine or tryptophan. D genes are given only for firm matches. A clone size is listed for some rows: how often the clone was seen (once, few, many), or a class if it is expanded.

v_call	clone_size	d_call	j_call	cdr3_aa	cdr3_nt
TRBV4-1	-	-	TRBJ1-1	CASSQPRLPTAEAFF	TGCGCCAGCAGCCAACCTCGATTACCAACGGCTGAAGCTTTCTTT
TRBV6-2/TRBV6-3	once	-	TRBJ1-5	CASSLPGTRVYQPQHF	TGTGCCAGCAGTCTCCCCGGGACACGGGTATATCAGCCCCAGCATTTT
TRBV9	-	TRBD2	TRBJ2-1	CASSVVSGRKNEQFF	TGTGCCAGCAGCGTAGTTAGCGGGAGGAAAAATGAGCAGTTCTTC
TRBV19	-	-	TRBJ2-2	CASSIRGNTGELFF	TGTGCCAGTAGTATTCGGGGGAACACCGGGGAGCTGTTTTTT
TRBV6-6	once	-	TRBJ1-2	CASSYGQYYGYTF	TGTGCCAGCAGTTACGGACAGTACTATGGCTACACCTTC
TRBV2	-	TRBD1	TRBJ2-7	CASRWTGAYEQYF	TGTGCCAGCAGGTGGACAGGAGCCTACGAGCAGTACTTC
TRBV18	few	TRBD2	TRBJ2-7	CASSPGLVSYEQYF	TGTGCCAGCTCACCCGGACTAGTCTCCTACGAGCAGTACTTC
TRBV19	-	TRBD2	TRBJ2-5	CASSKGLARETQYF	TGTGCCAGTAGCAAGGGACTAGCGAGAGAGACCCAGTACTTC
TRBV5-1	-	-	TRBJ2-1	CASSPLERSVPNEQFF	TGCGCCAGCAGCCCCCTTGAGCGGAGCGTCCCCAATGAGCAGTTCTTC
TRBV6-5	-	-	TRBJ2-1	CASRRDEYNEQFF	TGTGCCTCTAGGAGAGACGAATACAATGAGCAGTTCTTC
TRBV10-3	-	TRBD2	TRBJ2-1	CAISEKLAGGPHEQFF	TGTGCCATCAGTGAAAAACTAGCGGGGGGGCCACATGAGCAGTTCTTC
TRBV21-1	-	-	TRBJ2-3	CASPRQFTDTQYF	TGTGCCAGTCCCCGCCAGTTCACAGATACGCAGTATTTT
TRBV27	-	-	TRBJ1-2	CASSLSRTVLGYTF	TGTGCCAGCAGTTTATCCCGGACAGTACTTGGCTACACCTTC
TRBV6-5	-	-	TRBJ2-1	CASSRQEFYNEQFF	TGTGCCAGCAGTAGACAGGAGTTTTACAATGAGCAGTTCTTC
TRBV7-7	-	-	TRBJ2-5	CASSFGREETQYF	TGTGCTAGCAGCTTCGGCAGGGAAGAGACCCAGTACTTC
TRBV9	-	TRBD1	TRBJ2-3	CASSVRDRVGTQYF	TGTGCCAGCAGCGTCCGGGACAGGGTCGGTACGCAGTATTTT
TRBV30	-	TRBD1	TRBJ1-1	CAWGVQGGTEAFF	TGTGCCTGGGGGGTACAGGGGGGCACTGAAGCTTTCTTT
TRBV9	-	TRBD2	TRBJ2-1	CASSVTSGVHNEQFF	TGTGCCAGCAGCGTAACTAGCGGGGTCCACAATGAGCAGTTCTTC
TRBV9	-	-	TRBJ2-3	CASSVALTDTQYF	TGTGCCAGCAGCGTAGCTCTCACAGATACGCAGTATTTT
TRBV18	-	-	TRBJ1-5	CASSPDLGHGQPQHF	TGTGCCAGCTCACCCGACTTGGGACATGGCCAGCCCCAGCATTTT
TRBV18	-	TRBD1	TRBJ1-1	CASSQTQGVDDTEAFF	TGTGCCAGCTCACAAACACAGGGGGTCGACGACACTGAAGCTTTCTTT
TRBV5-1	-	-	TRBJ2-2	CASSLGVTSANTGELFF	TGCGCCAGCAGCTTGGGGGTGACTTCCGCGAACACCGGGGAGCTGTTTTTT
TRBV6-5	-	-	TRBJ2-7	CASSYEWAMGGEQYF	TGTGCCAGCAGTTACGAGTGGGCAATGGGAGGCGAGCAGTACTTC
TRBV4-1	-	TRBD1	TRBJ2-7	CASSLQFGTGGYEQYF	TGCGCCAGCAGCCTCCAATTTGGGACAGGGGGGTACGAGCAGTACTTC
TRBV4-2	-	TRBD1	TRBJ1-1	CASSQDLGQGNTEAFF	TGTGCCAGCAGCCAAGATTTAGGACAGGGGAACACTGAAGCTTTCTTT
TRBV30	-	-	TRBJ1-3	CAQRLRSGNTIYF	TGTGCCCAGCGGCTGCGCTCTGGAAACACCATATATTTT
TRBV7-9	-	-	TRBJ1-2	CASSPKTGSYGYTF	TGTGCCAGCAGTCCAAAAACAGGGTCCTATGGCTACACCTTC
TRBV27	-	TRBD2	TRBJ2-3	CASSLGTSGTDTQYF	TGTGCCAGCAGCCTGGGGACTAGCGGCACAGATACGCAGTATTTT
TRBV21-1	few	-	TRBJ2-6	CASIRHISGANVLTF	TGTGCCAGCATCAGACACATCTCTGGGGCCAACGTCCTGACTTTC
TRBV5-1	-	TRBD1	TRBJ2-2	CASSLPDRGKGSGELFF	TGCGCCAGCAGCTTGCCCGACAGGGGGAAGGGGTCCGGGGAGCTGTTTTTT
TRBV10-3	-	TRBD2	TRBJ2-1	CAISLGLAGVSEQFF	TGTGCCATCAGCCTGGGACTAGCGGGAGTTAGTGAGCAGTTCTTC
TRBV24-1	once	-	TRBJ2-2	CATSDLEALGTGELFF	TGTGCCACCAGTGATCTCGAAGCGTTGGGCACCGGGGAGCTGTTTTTT
TRBV27	once	-	TRBJ2-5	CASSLRDRPTETQYF	TGTGCCAGCAGTTTAAGAGACAGACCAACAGAGACCCAGTACTTC
TRBV4-1	-	-	TRBJ2-7	CASSQRELSSYEQYF	TGCGCCAGCAGCCAACGGGAATTGAGCTCCTACGAGCAGTACTTC
TRBV5-4	-	TRBD2	TRBJ2-2	CASRPGGEATGELFF	TGTGCCAGCAGACCGGGAGGGGAGGCCACCGGGGAGCTGTTTTTT
TRBV7-2	-	-	TRBJ1-5	CASSLIYQPQHF	TGTGCCAGCAGCCTTATCTATCAGCCCCAGCATTTT
TRBV6-2/TRBV6-3	-	-	TRBJ2-5	CASSRLFRGAGETQYF	TGTGCCAGCAGTAGACTCTTCCGGGGGGCCGGGGAGACCCAGTACTTC
TRBV2	-	TRBD2	TRBJ2-2	CASRSGVAGELFF	TGTGCCAGCAGGAGCGGGGTGGCCGGGGAGCTGTTTTTT
TRBV6-6	once	TRBD1	TRBJ2-7	CASSYSSGGARSEQYF	TGTGCCAGCAGTTACTCGTCAGGGGGCGCTAGATCCGAGCAGTACTTC
TRBV19	-	-	TRBJ1-4	CASSMGAATNEKLFF	TGTGCCAGTAGTATGGGGGCTGCAACTAATGAAAAACTGTTTTTT
TRBV28	-	-	TRBJ1-1	CASSLPRGLNTEAFF	TGTGCCAGCAGTCTGCCCCGGGGGTTGAACACTGAAGCTTTCTTT
TRBV28	-	TRBD1	TRBJ2-2	CASTGSGFDRGPPGELFF	TGTGCCAGCACCGGGTCTGGTTTTGACAGGGGACCCCCCGGGGAGCTGTTTTTT
TRBV30	-	TRBD1	TRBJ2-2	CAWTPDRVSGELFF	TGTGCCTGGACCCCCGACAGGGTCTCCGGGGAGCTGTTTTTT
TRBV5-1	-	-	TRBJ2-1	CASSIRQGAYNEQFF	TGCGCCAGCAGCATCAGACAAGGGGCCTACAATGAGCAGTTCTTC